Listed below are T cell receptor beta chains from one sample, sequenced in a study of blood T cells in healthy people across ages. Using its own MiXCR run on the 5' RACE reads, TCRdb lists one record per CDR3 protein. The table includes hundreds of thousands of distinct CDR3 sequences, roughly 43% detected once. The sample comprised blood. All receptors derive from a man at least 80 years old in good health. Each CDR3 is given without its conserved first and last residue.

J	V	CDR3
TRBJ2-1	TRBV20-1	SALTSGRSIEQF
TRBJ1-5	TRBV5-1	ASSLEPSQPQH
TRBJ2-3	TRBV20-1	SAYLGGADTQY
TRBJ2-1	TRBV11-2	ASSFEGGPSGEQF
-	TRBV7-8	ASRQGLVYEQY
TRBJ1-2	TRBV7-2	ASSLESSPRYYGYT
TRBJ2-3	TRBV29-1	SVGRSTSTDTQY
TRBJ1-2	TRBV20-1	SAEDRGLRYGYT
TRBJ2-1	TRBV7-2	ASRIVGSSYNEQF
TRBJ2-1	TRBV29-1	SAPSPGQGAAEQF
TRBJ1-4	TRBV4-3	ASRQGRTVATNEKLF
TRBJ2-3	TRBV6-1	ASSEAGTSGRAAQY
TRBJ2-6	TRBV14	ASSLETGHSGANVLT
TRBJ2-7	TRBV29-1	SVVAGAGEQY
TRBJ2-5	TRBV5-1	ASERGETQY
TRBJ1-4	TRBV7-9	ASSGRHPNEKLF
TRBJ2-7	TRBV18	ASSPGTTGYEQY
TRBJ1-2	TRBV6-5	ATAKTGQGYT
TRBJ2-7	TRBV12-3/TRBV12-4	ASSLSGTGSYERY
TRBJ2-3	TRBV20-1	SASRDYSIRGSDTQY
TRBJ2-1	TRBV29-1	SVFLAGGYNEQF
TRBJ2-1	TRBV20-1	SARVPGEQF
TRBJ2-5	TRBV30	AWSLGGVETQY
TRBJ2-1	TRBV20-1	SARTSGGARYNEQF
TRBJ2-1	TRBV6-2/TRBV6-3	ASSQLYNEQF
TRBJ1-2	TRBV12-3/TRBV12-4	ASSIGYGYT
TRBJ2-7	TRBV7-2	ASSLYWDSYEQY
TRBJ1-1	TRBV29-1	SVEGSAGGGTEAF
TRBJ1-2	TRBV20-1	SALARDYGYT
TRBJ2-1	TRBV7-2	ASSRAGRYNEQF
TRBJ2-7	TRBV20-1	SARALEAVQRNEQY
TRBJ2-1	TRBV5-1	ASSLPPGRTYNEQF
TRBJ2-2	TRBV7-2	ASSLGQGGSGELF
TRBJ2-4	TRBV3-1	ASSQAGGQHIQY
TRBJ2-7	TRBV4-3	ASSQGLADAYEQY
TRBJ2-3	TRBV6-2/TRBV6-3	ATKIISEDTQY
TRBJ2-7	TRBV7-9	ASSLDVYEQY
TRBJ2-7	TRBV20-1	SARDVGQGSYEQY
TRBJ1-2	TRBV7-2	TSSLQGPTLPNYGYT
TRBJ2-1	TRBV6-5	ASSYRAEQF
TRBJ1-6	TRBV27	ASSSDGGFLNSPLH
TRBJ2-4	TRBV15	ATSSRQGNIQY
TRBJ1-6	TRBV4-2	ASSGAVSSPPH
TRBJ2-1	TRBV27	ASSVGDREYNEQF
TRBJ2-3	TRBV18	ASSPIGVAGEDTQY
TRBJ2-1	TRBV29-1	SALDRGPYNEQF